The 5 T cell receptor beta chains below come from one sample, sequenced in a study of T cells in women clearing cervical HPV infection. Clones were read by immunoSEQ multiplex PCR, and TCRdb kept only the in-frame ones, dropping some. There are about 39,000 clones in the sample, with roughly 5.8% held by the top ten. The sequenced sample consisted of blood buffy coat. These TCRs come from a woman aged 18 to 75 with a cervical HPV16 infection that either progressed to CIN3+ or cleared (not recorded which).

A remark on this clone: Coverage ceases 3 residues before the CDR3 finishes, and the germline J gene fills in the end. The V gene is TRBV5-4, the J gene TRBJ2-1; TRBD2 matches 11 bases. CDR1 and CDR2 from the germline V gene are SGHNT and YYREEE (reference sequence). The CDR3 sequence is 15 residues long. Trimming cost V 4 bases and J 5 bases; bases outside gene matches: 5. The CDR3: CASSRGLAGNNEQFF. The CDR3 bases that were read are TGTGCCAGCAGCCGAGGACTAGCGGGTAACAATGAG.

A note on this clone: The read finishes 3 residues shy of the CDR3 end, and the germline J gene is used to complete it. The rearrangement joins TRBV18 to TRBJ2-2, with no clear D. Germline V CDR1 and CDR2: KGHSH, LQKENI. CDR3 length: 20 amino acids. CDR3 residues: CASSTSEDVGFPATNEKLFF. The sequenced CDR3 bases are TGTGCCAGCTCAACCAGTGAAGACGTAGGATTCCCGGCAACTAATGAAAAG.

As regards this clone: The missing CDR3 end, 3 residues past where the read stops, is filled in from the germline J gene. The chain carries TRBV2 and TRBJ2-7, with D possibly being TRBD2 (6 bases). Per germline, CDR1 SNHLY and CDR2 FYNNEI. The CDR3 is made up of 13 amino acids. V shed 6 bases and J shed 1 base, with 10 bases lying between them. CDR3 DNA (partial): TGTGCCAGCAGGCGCGGGGTTTCCTACGAG. Amino acid sequence: CASRRGVSYE. The whole CDR3 protein reads CASRRGVSYEQYF.

On this clone itself: The read falls 3 residues short of the CDR3 end, and the missing part is taken from the germline J gene. The chain combines TRBV29-1 with TRBJ2-5, with TRBD1 matching 7 bases. From germline, CDR1 is SQVTM and CDR2 ANQGSEA. This CDR3 has 10 amino acids. V lost 7 bases, J lost 6 bases, and 2 bases stayed unmatched. The CDR3 is CSGRGQTQYF. The CDR3 bases that were read are TGCAGCGGTAGGGGGCAGACC.

About this clone itself: The sequenced fragment ends 3 residues before the CDR3 boundary, so the rest is inferred from the germline J gene. The chain links TRBV15 to TRBJ2-7; 7 positions agree with TRBD2. CDR1 and CDR2 (germline): LNHNV, YYDKDF (reference sequence). Losses at the gene ends were 4 bases for V and 3 bases for J; bases not matched to a gene: 12. The length of the CDR3 is 16 residues. The part of the CDR3 DNA that was read is TGTGCCACCAGCACTCGTCCGCCTAGCGGTAACTACGAG. Translated: CATSTRPPSGNYE. Given in full, the CDR3 is CATSTRPPSGNYEQYF.